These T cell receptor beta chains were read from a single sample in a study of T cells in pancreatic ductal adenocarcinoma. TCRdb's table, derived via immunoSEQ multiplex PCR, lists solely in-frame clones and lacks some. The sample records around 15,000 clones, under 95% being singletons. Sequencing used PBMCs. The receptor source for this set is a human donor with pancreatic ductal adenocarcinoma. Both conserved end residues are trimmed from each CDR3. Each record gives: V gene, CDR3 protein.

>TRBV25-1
ASSARDRSNTEAF
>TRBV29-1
SVERGTSGRNEQY
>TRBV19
ASRSGGAIDTQF
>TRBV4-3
ASSQDLDHVLT
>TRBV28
ASRGLAGSADTQY
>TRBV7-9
ASSLDWIGELF
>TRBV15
ATSRDGGGAATSGNTIY
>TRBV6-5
ASSRNRDSQETQY
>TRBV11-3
ASSLEGRIYSNQPQH
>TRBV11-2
ASSSLRTGAAEAF
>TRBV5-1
ASSPDVGQPEGQKLF
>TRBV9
ASSSQNQGWGETQY
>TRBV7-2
ASSLAHGNSYEQY
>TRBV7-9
ASSPSTGSVYEQY
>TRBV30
AWREQGIYGYT
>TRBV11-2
ASSFGTSGRRSYNEQF
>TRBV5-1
ASSLASPGTGSGANVLT
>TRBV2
ASSEAGAWGASGNTIY
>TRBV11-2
ASSLGRQGSSYNEQF
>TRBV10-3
AIIPVDRGYANTGELF
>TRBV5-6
ASGEVGLGLVDEQF
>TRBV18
ASSKEGPAGDSYQETQY
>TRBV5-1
ASSSGPAGTTDTQY
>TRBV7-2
ASSKQGDANYGYT
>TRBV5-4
ASSPGTGVPTLEAF
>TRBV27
ASPLDRGRADYGYT
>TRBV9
ASSPRAGVMGDEQF
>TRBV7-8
ASSLVAGAMNTEAF
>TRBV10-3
AISRDRENYGYT
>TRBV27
ASSSTKPGNSYEQY
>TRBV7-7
ASSPGVRGPSGNTIY
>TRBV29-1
SVLDFSGNTIY
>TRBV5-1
ASSLAQTGDGYT
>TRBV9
ASSVEPGTGALAKNIQY